A single sample is the source of the 13 T cell receptor beta chains below, sequenced in a study of blood T cell repertoires in COVID-19. Repertoires were generated with immunoSEQ multiplex PCR, while TCRdb's copy carries only in-frame clones and drops some. The table has about 350,000 clones, approximately 91% seen once. Source material: peripheral blood. Receptors originate from an older woman with COVID-19, enrolled during active disease.

The CDR3 sequence is CASTGTGISYEQYF. CDR3 nucleotide sequence: TGTGCCAGCACCGGGACAGGGATTTCCTACGAGCAGTACTTC. This chain links TRBV6-5 with TRBJ2-7; 9 positions match TRBD1. CDR1 is MNHEY and CDR2 is SVGAGI in the germline V gene. J gave up 1 base and V 7 bases, and 5 bases lay outside the gene matches. CDR3 length: 14 amino acids.

This chain connects TRBV21-1 to TRBJ2-5; the table's D call TRBD2 went unverified against the DNA. TRBV21-1 is marked as a pseudogene. The CDR3 totals 14 residues. CDR3 bases: TGTGCCAGCAGCAAAGGTGGGGGGCAAGAGACCCAGTACTTC. This codes for CASSKGGGQETQYF.

V gene TRBV18 combines with J gene TRBJ2-3; D is unresolved. V was shortened by 3 bases and J by 2 bases, with 15 bases between the two germline ends. Germline V gene data show CDR1 as KGHSH and CDR2 as LQKENI. CDR3 size: 16 residues. In DNA, the CDR3 is TGTGCCAGCTCACCTAGTCGTAGAGATAACACAGATACGCAGTATTTT. Amino acid sequence: CASSPSRRDNTDTQYF.

This rearrangement joins TRBV3-1 (or the pseudogene TRBV3-2) to TRBJ2-1; weak D call: TRBD1 (5 bases). The germline CDR1 and CDR2 sequences are LGHDT and YNNKEL (reference sequence). The CDR3 spans 15 residues. V was trimmed by 4 bases and J by 3 bases, leaving 13 bases between them. The CDR3 loop is CASSRPGKGYNEQFF. The CDR3 DNA reads TGTGCCAGCAGCCGGCCAGGGAAGGGCTACAATGAGCAGTTCTTC.

The sample holds one count of this clone. V gene TRBV10-3 combines with J gene TRBJ2-6; 7 bases are shared with TRBD1. The germline gives CDR1 ENHRY, CDR2 SYGVKD. V was pared by 10 bases and J by 0 bases, with 9 bases of the junction left unmatched. The CDR3 has 16 amino acids. In DNA form, the CDR3 reads TGTGCCACCGGTGACTCAGGGGGCTCTGGGGCCAACGTCCTGACTTTC. Amino acids: CATGDSGGSGANVLTF.

The V gene is TRBV9, the J gene TRBJ1-1; D gene unclear. V lost 0 bases and J lost 5, with 14 bases in between. This CDR3 has 15 amino acids. CDR1 and CDR2 (germline): SGDLS, YYNGEE. The CDR3 spells CASSVAIDPGTEAFF. The CDR3 DNA sequence: TGTGCCAGCAGCGTAGCTATAGATCCGGGGACTGAAGCTTTCTTT. Supplemented by reference TRBV9 and TRBJ1-1, the full variable domain reads DSGVTQTPKHLITATGQRVTLRCSPRSGDLSVYWYQQSLDQGLQFLIQYYNGEERAKGNILERFSAQQFPDLHSELNLSSLELGDSALYFCASSVAIDPGTEAFFGQGTRLTVV.

J is TRBJ1-2 and V is TRBV24-1; 8 positions match TRBD1. The CDR3 is 14 amino acids. Trimming took 4 bases from V and 7 from J; bases not matched to a gene: 7. Germline CDR1 reads KGHDR; CDR2 reads SFDVKD. The CDR3 DNA reads as TGTGCCACCAGTGACTCGGACAGGGTGGGTGGCTACACCTTC. Its translation: CATSDSDRVGGYTF.

The rearrangement uses TRBV5-1 and TRBJ1-2, with no clear D. This CDR3 comprises 13 residues. With 1 base removed from V and 6 bases from J, the gap between germline ends came to 10 bases. CDR1 is SGHRS, CDR2 YFSETQ, per germline. In DNA form, the CDR3 reads TGCGCCAGCAGCTTGAGGAGAGGGAATGGCTACACCTTC. Encoded protein: CASSLRRGNGYTF.

The CDR3 region is CATSRDLVGVGEKLFF. CDR3 coding DNA: TGTGCCACCAGCAGAGACCTTGTAGGGGTAGGGGAAAAACTGTTTTTT. The chain couples TRBV15 to TRBJ1-4; a possible D gene is TRBD1 (5 bases). Trimming took 0 bases from V and 8 from J, leaving 16 bases between them. The CDR3 covers 16 residues. Germline V gene data show CDR1 as LNHNV and CDR2 as YYDKDF (reference sequence).

The rearrangement uses TRBV9 and TRBJ2-1, with a tentative D call TRBD2 (6 bases). Germline lookup yields CDR1 SGDLS and CDR2 YYNGEE. Trimming took 0 bases from V and 9 from J, leaving 16 bases between them. The CDR3 loop spans 15 amino acids. The CDR3 nucleotides are TGTGCCAGCAGCGTAGGGGGGGAACCCTGGGGTGAGCAGTTCTTC. Translated, it gives CASSVGGEPWGEQFF.

This chain uses TRBV6-1 with TRBJ1-6, with 7 positions matching TRBD1. After removal of 0 bases from V and 9 bases from J, the junction contained 5 bases not matched to a gene. Germline V lookup: CDR1 MNHNS, CDR2 SASEGT. This CDR3 contains 15 residues. CDR3 nucleotides: TGTGCCAGCAGTGAAGCCTGGGACAGCCGTTCACCCCTCCACTTT. Translating it yields CASSEAWDSRSPLHF.

V is TRBV18 and J is TRBJ2-1, with TRBD1 identical over 7 bases. CDR3 length: 12 residues. CDR1 and CDR2 (germline): KGHSH, LQKENI. Trimming cost V 4 bases and J 9 bases; bases outside gene matches: 3. CDR3 DNA: TGTGCCAGCTCACAGGGGGCGGCTGAGCAGTTCTTC. Residues: CASSQGAAEQFF.

This chain uses TRBV15 with TRBJ1-3; D perhaps matches TRBD1 (5 bases). The CDR3 spans 15 residues. Trimming took 0 bases from V and 4 from J, leaving 10 bases between them. CDR1 LNHNV and CDR2 YYDKDF come from the germline V gene (reference sequence). CDR3 DNA: TGTGCCACCAGCAGAGATAAAGGGGCCGGAAACACCATATATTTT. Its translation: CATSRDKGAGNTIYF.